This TCR beta chain originates from a study of CD8+ T cells in alopecia areata. Study as a whole: Treated patients received oral tofacitinib, 5 to 10 mg twice daily. Findings of the study overall: Persistence of many expanded lesional clones was seen in scalp and blood during tofacitinib.

Indicated treatment: oral pan-JAK inhibitor, 5-10 mg twice daily. Alopecia areata patients had lesional scalp punch biopsies and peripheral blood taken from them. This clone showed up just a few times. As yet, its antigen is unknown. This CDR3 has 13 amino acids. V shed 1 base and J shed 4 bases, with 10 bases lying between them. Germline values: CDR1 SQVTM, CDR2 ANQGSEA. RNA extraction was followed by reverse transcription into cDNA, which acted as the sequencing template. TCRdb's table, derived via immunoSEQ multiplex PCR, lists solely in-frame clones and lacks some. The table shows some 150,000 clones, with roughly 60% occurring only once.

The receptor's source is a human donor with alopecia areata. The chain carries TRBV29-1 and TRBJ2-5; possibly TRBD1 for D (5 bases). The input for sequencing was CD4+ T cells sorted from blood, taken at approximately week 55, from a patient treated with tofacitinib. The CDR3 sequence is CSVEGRVLETQYF. The CDR3 nucleotides are TGCAGCGTTGAAGGCAGGGTTCTAGAGACCCAGTACTTC. Variable domain in full (rest from reference TRBV29-1 and TRBJ2-5): SAVISQKPSRDICQRGTSLTIQCQVDSQVTMMFWYRQQPGQSLTLIATANQGSEATYESGFVIDKFPISRPNLTFSTLTVSNMSPEDSSIYLCSVEGRVLETQYFGPGTRLLVL.